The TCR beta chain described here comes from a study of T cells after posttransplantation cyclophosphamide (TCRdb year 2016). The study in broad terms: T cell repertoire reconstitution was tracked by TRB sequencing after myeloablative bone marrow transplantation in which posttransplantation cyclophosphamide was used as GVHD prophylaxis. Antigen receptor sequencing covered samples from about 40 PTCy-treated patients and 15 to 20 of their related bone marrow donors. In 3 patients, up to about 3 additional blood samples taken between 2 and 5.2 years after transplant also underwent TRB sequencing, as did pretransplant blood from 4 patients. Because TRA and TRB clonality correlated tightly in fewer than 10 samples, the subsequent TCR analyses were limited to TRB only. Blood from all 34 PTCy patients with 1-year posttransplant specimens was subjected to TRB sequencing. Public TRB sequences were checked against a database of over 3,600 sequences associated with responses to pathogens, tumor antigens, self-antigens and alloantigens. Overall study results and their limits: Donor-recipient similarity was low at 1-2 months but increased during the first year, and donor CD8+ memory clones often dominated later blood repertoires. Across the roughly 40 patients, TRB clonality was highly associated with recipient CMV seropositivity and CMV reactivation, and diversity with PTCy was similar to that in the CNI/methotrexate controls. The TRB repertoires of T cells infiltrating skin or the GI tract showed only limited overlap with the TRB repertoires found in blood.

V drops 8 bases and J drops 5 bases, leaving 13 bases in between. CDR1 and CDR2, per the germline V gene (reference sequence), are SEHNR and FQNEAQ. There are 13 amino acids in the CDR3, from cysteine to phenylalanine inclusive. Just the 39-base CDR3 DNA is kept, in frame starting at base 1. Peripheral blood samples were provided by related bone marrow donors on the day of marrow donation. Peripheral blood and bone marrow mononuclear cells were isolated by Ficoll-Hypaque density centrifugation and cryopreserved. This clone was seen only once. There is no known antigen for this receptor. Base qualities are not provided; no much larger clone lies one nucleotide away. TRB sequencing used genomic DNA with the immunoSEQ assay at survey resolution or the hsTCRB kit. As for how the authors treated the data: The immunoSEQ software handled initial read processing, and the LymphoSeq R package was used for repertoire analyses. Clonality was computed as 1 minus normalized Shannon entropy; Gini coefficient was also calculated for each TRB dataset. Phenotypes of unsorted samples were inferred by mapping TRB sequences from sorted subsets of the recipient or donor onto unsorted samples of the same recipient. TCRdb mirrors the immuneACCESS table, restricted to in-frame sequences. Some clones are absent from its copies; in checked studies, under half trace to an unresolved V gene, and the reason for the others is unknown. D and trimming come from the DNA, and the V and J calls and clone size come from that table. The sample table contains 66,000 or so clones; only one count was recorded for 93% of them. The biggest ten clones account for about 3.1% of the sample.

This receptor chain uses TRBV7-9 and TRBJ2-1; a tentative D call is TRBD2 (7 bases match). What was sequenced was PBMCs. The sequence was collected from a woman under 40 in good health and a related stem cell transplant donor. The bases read TGTGCCAGCGACTGGGGGGGCAACAATGAGCAGTTCTTC. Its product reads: CASDWGGNNEQFF.